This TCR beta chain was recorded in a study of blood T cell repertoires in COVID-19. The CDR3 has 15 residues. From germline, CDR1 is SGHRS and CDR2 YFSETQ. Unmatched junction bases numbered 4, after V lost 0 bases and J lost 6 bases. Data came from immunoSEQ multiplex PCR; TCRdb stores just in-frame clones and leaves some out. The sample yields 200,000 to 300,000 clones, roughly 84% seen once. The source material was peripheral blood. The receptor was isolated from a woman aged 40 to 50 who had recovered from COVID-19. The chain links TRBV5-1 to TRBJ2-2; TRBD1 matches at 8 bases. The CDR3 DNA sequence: TGCGCCAGCAGCTTGGGACAGGGGTATTCCGGGGAGCTGTTTTTT. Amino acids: CASSLGQGYSGELFF.